These 29 T cell receptor beta chains came from one sample sequenced in a study of cytomegalovirus exposure and HLA in healthy donors (dated by TCRdb to about 2017). The library was produced with the immunoSEQ multiplex PCR assay. For the multiplex PCR, a mixture combining 60 forward primers for TCR Vbeta segments and 13 reverse primers for TCR Jbeta segments was used. Imported from immuneACCESS, the table was reduced by TCRdb to in-frame sequences with V and J called. These copies leave out some clones; in studies compared against another copy, an unresolved V gene accounts for under half, and the cause of the remainder is not known. This sample comprises 200,000 or so clones, around 70% of them detected only once. Jointly, the top ten make up 2.5% to 3% of the sample. Sequencing was carried out using PBMCs. The receptors shown here come from a man in his forties in good health and CMV-seropositive.

This clone was detected once. At one end, the junction sequence differs from germline, possibly due to a read error. The chain has TRBV4-1 and TRBJ2-1; 7 nucleotides agree with TRBD2. The germline gives CDR1 MGHRA, CDR2 YSYEKL. The CDR3 covers 16 residues. In DNA, the CDR3 is TGCGCCAGCAGCCAAGATTGGAGGGAGGGAGGGGATGAGCAGCTCTTC. Translation gives CASSQDWREGGDEQLF.

This clone was picked up a small number of times. The chain uses TRBV11-3 and TRBJ2-1; 9 positions match TRBD2. From germline, CDR1 is SGHNT and CDR2 YENEEA. CDR3 size: 15 residues. Germline trimming cut 0 bases from V and 4 bases from J; bases unmatched to any gene: 1. CDR3 bases: TGTGCCAGCAGCTTAGAGGCGGGGGGGTACAATGAGCAGTTCTTC. Translation gives CASSLEAGGYNEQFF.

The genes are TRBV6-5 and TRBJ1-2; no clear D. V shed 5 bases and J shed 8 bases, with 15 bases lying between them. This CDR3 has 13 residues. Germline V gives CDR1 MNHEY, CDR2 SVGAGI. The CDR3: CASSELTPGGYTF. The CDR3 DNA sequence: TGTGCCAGCAGTGAATTAACTCCCGGGGGCTACACCTTC.

The chain carries TRBV9 and TRBJ2-1; 8 bases are a match to TRBD2. Germline CDR1 SGDLS, CDR2 YYNGEE. V lost 0 bases to trimming and J lost 2 bases; unmatched junction nucleotides: 1. The CDR3 sequence is 15 residues long. The DNA of the CDR3 is TGTGCCAGCAGCGTAGCGGGGGGGCCCTACAATGAGCAGTTCTTC. It specifies CASSVAGGPYNEQFF.

The chain has TRBV18 and TRBJ1-2; the match to TRBD1 covers 8 bases. The germline gives CDR1 KGHSH, CDR2 LQKENI. J lost 2 bases, V lost 3 bases, and 14 bases had no gene match. The CDR3 extends over 18 amino acids. The CDR3: CASSPYGQGGIANYGYTF. CDR3 bases: TGTGCCAGCTCACCGTACGGACAGGGAGGTATAGCGAACTATGGCTACACCTTC.

This chain links TRBV27 with TRBJ2-5, with 9 nucleotides matching TRBD1. The germline V gene encodes CDR1 MNHEY and CDR2 SMNVEV (reference sequence). V lost 4 bases and J lost 3; bases outside the gene matches: 9. There are 16 residues in the CDR3. CDR3 bases: TGTGCCAGCAGTTCTCCCCACGGACAGGGGAAAGAGACCCAGTACTTC. Translating gives CASSSPHGQGKETQYF.

V and J are TRBV28 and TRBJ2-5, with D possibly TRBD2 on 7 matching bases. Germline V lookup: CDR1 MDHEN, CDR2 SYDVKM. V lost 8 bases, J lost 5 bases, and 21 bases lay in between. The CDR3 contains 15 residues. CDR3 sequence: CASCLDSGVGETQYF. CDR3 nucleotides: TGTGCCAGCTGCCTGGACAGCGGGGTTGGGGAGACCCAGTACTTC.

This clone was recorded a few times. The CDR3 region has the DNA TGTGCCAGCAGCCACGGCCCCCGAAGACAGGGCACTAATGAAAAACTGTTTTTT. It yields the protein CASSHGPRRQGTNEKLFF. The chain is built from TRBV7-2 and TRBJ1-4, with 7 bases identical to TRBD1. The CDR3 length is 18 residues. Germline CDR1 and CDR2: SGHTA and FQGNSA. The trim removed 5 bases at V and 2 bases at J, leaving 14 bases unmatched.

The V gene is TRBV10-3, the J gene TRBJ2-3; tentatively, D is TRBD2 (6 bases). Germline values: CDR1 ENHRY, CDR2 SYGVKD. This CDR3 comprises 12 residues. V was cut by 4 bases and J by 4 bases, with 6 bases left in between. The CDR3 spells CAISGGADTQYF. In nucleotides, the CDR3 is TGTGCCATCAGTGGCGGGGCAGATACGCAGTATTTT.

This chain connects TRBV19 to TRBJ1-6; no definite D call. The CDR3 length is 15 residues. V lost 1 base and J 7 bases, leaving 11 bases between the germline ends. The germline V gene has CDR1 LNHDA and CDR2 SQIVND (reference sequence). Here the CDR3 DNA reads TGTGCCAGTAGTATAGCCCAAGGAGGAAATTCACCCCTCCACTTT. This gives the protein CASSIAQGGNSPLHF.

This rearrangement joins TRBV6-1 to TRBJ2-5, with D unresolved. Germline values: CDR1 MNHNS, CDR2 SASEGT. The CDR3 has 11 amino acids. The germline V and J ends were trimmed by 5 bases and 5 bases, with 6 bases remaining between them. The CDR3 here is CASSSRETQYF. The CDR3 DNA is TGTGCCAGCAGTTCGCGGGAGACCCAGTACTTC.

The rearrangement joins TRBV13 to TRBJ2-1; maybe TRBD2 (5 bases). Per germline, CDR1 PRHDT and CDR2 FYEKMQ (reference sequence). V was clipped by 4 bases and J by 0 bases, with 13 bases between them. The CDR3 has 16 amino acids. The CDR3 DNA sequence: TGTGCCAGCAGCTCTAGAGCGGATAGCTCCTACAATGAGCAGTTCTTC. Amino acids: CASSSRADSSYNEQFF.

This clone was detected only once. The chain couples TRBV7-9 to TRBJ1-1, with TRBD1 as a possible D gene (5 bases). The CDR3 is made up of 15 amino acids. The germline V and J ends were trimmed by 8 bases and 3 bases, with 19 bases remaining between them. The germline V gene has CDR1 SEHNR and CDR2 FQNEAQ (reference sequence). The CDR3 bases are TGTGCCAGCTCGAGGAGGGGTGGGGGGGACACTGAAGCTTTCTTT. It is translated as CASSRRGGGDTEAFF.

The V and J genes are TRBV7-8 and TRBJ2-7; D is possibly TRBD1 (5 bases). Germline V gene sequence: CDR1 SGHVS, CDR2 FQNEAQ. The CDR3 is made up of 13 amino acids. The V gene lost 3 bases and the J gene lost 4 bases, with 10 bases spanning the gap. The chain's CDR3 is CASSLGRQYEQYF. CDR3 bases: TGTGCCAGCAGCTTGGGGCGACAATACGAGCAGTACTTC.

This chain links TRBV14 with TRBJ1-1, with D perhaps matching TRBD1 (5 bases). The length of the CDR3 is 16 residues. The germline gives CDR1 SGHDN, CDR2 FVKESK. The V and J ends lost 2 bases and 7 bases respectively, with 20 bases between them. CDR3 sequence reads: CASSQTLGRARREAFF. The CDR3 DNA follows: TGTGCCAGCAGCCAAACTTTGGGCAGGGCAAGGCGTGAAGCTTTCTTT.

Only a few counts were recorded for this clone. The J gene is TRBJ2-1, the V gene TRBV14; D possibly corresponds to TRBD2 (7 bases). Germline lookup yields CDR1 SGHDN and CDR2 FVKESK. This CDR3 is built from 15 residues. V was cut by 1 base and J by 8 bases, with 15 bases left in between. The CDR3 DNA is TGTGCCAGCAGCCAAGCTGGGGGGGCGGTCGATGAGCAGTTCTTC. It specifies CASSQAGGAVDEQFF.

J is TRBJ2-7 and V is TRBV6-5; D remains ambiguous. This CDR3 is built from 12 residues. Germline-derived CDR1 and CDR2 are MNHEY and SVGAGI. V shed 8 bases and J shed 3 bases, with 11 bases lying between them. The CDR3 sequence is CASDRQSYEQYF. CDR3 DNA sequence: TGTGCCAGCGATAGACAAAGCTACGAGCAGTACTTC.

The chain joins TRBV7-2 to TRBJ2-1, with 14 bases identical to TRBD2. J lost 8 bases, V lost 5 bases, and 8 bases had no gene match. This CDR3 has 16 amino acids. Looked up from germline, CDR1 is SGHTA and CDR2 is FQGNSA. The CDR3 reads CASSPTSGGAPHEQFF. The CDR3 bases are TGTGCCAGCAGCCCGACTAGCGGGGGGGCCCCCCATGAGCAGTTCTTC.

The chain uses TRBV6-1 and TRBJ1-2, with TRBD1 as a possible D gene (5 bases). The V gene's germline CDR1 is MNHNS and CDR2 SASEGT. Trimming removed 2 bases from V and 8 bases from J, with 12 bases in between. This CDR3 has 13 amino acids. CDR3 nucleotides: TGTGCCAGCAGTGAAATGGCAGGGTTCGGCTACACCTTC. Amino acids: CASSEMAGFGYTF.

This chain joins TRBV15 and TRBJ2-5, with D perhaps TRBD2 (6 bases). The J call is doubtful: the DNA matches TRBJ2-7 better. Germline CDR1 is LNHNV and CDR2 is YYDKDF (reference sequence). The length of the CDR3 is 12 residues. The CDR3 DNA reads TGTGCCACCAGCCGCGGGGAATACGAGCAGTACTTC. This gives the protein CATSRGEYEQYF.

V is TRBV28 and J is TRBJ2-3, with a possible D match to TRBD2 (6 bases). The V gene lost 7 bases and the J gene lost 4 bases, with 18 bases spanning the gap. In germline, CDR1 is MDHEN, CDR2 SYDVKM. The CDR3 covers 15 residues. This CDR3 is CASIYQWRGPDTQYF. The DNA for the CDR3 is TGTGCCAGCATCTACCAATGGCGGGGTCCAGATACGCAGTATTTT.

This chain joins TRBV5-1 and TRBJ2-3; TRBD2 agrees at 11 bases. J lost 2 bases, V lost 2 bases, and 7 bases had no gene match. The CDR3 is 17 amino acids. Per the germline V gene, CDR1 is SGHRS and CDR2 is YFSETQ. The CDR3 DNA sequence: TGCGCCAGCAGCTTACCGTTAGCGGGGGGGCCCACAGATACGCAGTATTTT. As protein: CASSLPLAGGPTDTQYF.

The J gene is TRBJ2-3, the V gene TRBV5-6; D is perhaps TRBD1 (5 bases). The CDR3 sequence is 16 residues long. Between the trimmed V and J ends, which lost 4 bases and 3 bases, there was a span of 18 bases. Germline V gene data show CDR1 as SGHDT and CDR2 as YYEEEE. DNA of the CDR3: TGTGCCAGCAGCAGACAGACGGGTTTCGAAACAGATACGCAGTATTTT. Encoded protein: CASSRQTGFETDTQYF.

The chain uses TRBV9 and TRBJ2-2; D is perhaps TRBD1 (6 bases). With 8 bases removed from V and 3 bases from J, the gap between germline ends came to 14 bases. CDR1 and CDR2 (germline): SGDLS, YYNGEE. The CDR3 spans 14 residues. The DNA for the CDR3 is TGTGCCAGTCGCCGACAGGTTGACACCGGGGAGCTGTTTTTT. Its protein product is CASRRQVDTGELFF.

The V and J genes are TRBV27 and TRBJ2-2, with 7 bases lining up with TRBD1. Germline CDR1 and CDR2: MNHEY and SMNVEV (reference sequence). This CDR3 is 15 amino acids long. V shed 4 bases, J shed 5 bases, and the junction held 7 bases outside the gene matches. The CDR3 region is CASSSTGVGTGELFF. The DNA for the CDR3 is TGTGCCAGCAGTTCTACAGGGGTGGGGACCGGGGAGCTGTTTTTT.

This chain joins TRBV5-6 and TRBJ1-1, with no clear D. The length of the CDR3 is 13 residues. V was shortened by 2 bases and J by 4 bases, with 9 bases between the two germline ends. Germline CDR1 reads SGHDT; CDR2 reads YYEEEE. This CDR3 is CASSFLSSTEAFF. CDR3 nucleotide sequence: TGTGCCAGCAGCTTTTTGAGTAGCACTGAAGCTTTCTTT.

The gene calls are TRBV27 and TRBJ1-2; 9 nucleotides match TRBD1. Germline V CDR1 and CDR2: MNHEY, SMNVEV (reference sequence). The CDR3 has 14 amino acids. V shed 8 bases and J 2 bases; nucleotides not matched to a gene: 6. The CDR3 nucleotides are TGTGCCAGCGGGAAAGGGACAGGGAACTATGGCTACACCTTC. This translates into CASGKGTGNYGYTF.

The chain has TRBV7-6 and TRBJ1-2; the D is unclear. Germline V gene sequence: CDR1 SGHVS, CDR2 FNYEAQ. This CDR3 spans 18 amino acids. Trimming left V 5 bases short and J 0 bases short, with 22 bases between. The CDR3 spells CASSPFGPQHSSNYGYTF. The DNA for the CDR3 is TGTGCCAGCAGCCCGTTTGGGCCCCAACACAGTTCTAACTATGGCTACACCTTC.

This chain connects TRBV6-1 to TRBJ2-5; no reliable D call. With 5 bases removed from V and 5 bases from J, the gap between germline ends came to 12 bases. Germline V gene data show CDR1 as MNHNS and CDR2 as SASEGT. The CDR3 length is 13 residues. Here the CDR3 reads CASSPGPRETQYF. The CDR3, as DNA: TGTGCCAGCAGTCCGGGTCCTCGGGAGACCCAGTACTTC.